This T cell receptor (beta chain) was identified during a study of T cell repertoires in cytomegalovirus infection. One entry per CDR3 protein results from TCRdb running MiXCR on the reads. This sample yields 740,000 or so distinct CDR3 sequences, of which about 40% are seen a single time; around 2.8% belongs to the top ten. A remark on this clonotype: Germline and junction disagree at one end, which may indicate a read error.

The germline V gene has CDR1 MGHRA and CDR2 YSYEKL. This CDR3 contains 15 residues. The TCR originated in a human donor in good health (CMV status not recorded). Some clones in this sample may be carry-over from other donors' samples. The chain couples TRBV4-1 to TRBJ1-1; D may be TRBD1 (5 bases). Sequencing input: PBMCs. The CDR3 sequence: CASSQPTRGNTAAFF. The CDR3 DNA follows: TGCGCCAGCAGCCAACCGACCCGGGGCAACACTGCAGCTTTCTTT.